This T cell receptor beta chain stems from a study of regulatory T cells in long-lasting Graves disease. Time point described: newly diagnosed GD, antithyroid drugs for less than 3 months. Construction of the TCR library relied on RNA isolated from PBMCs. V was clipped by 7 bases and J by 7 bases; unmatched bases: 3. CDR3 size: 13 residues. Per germline, CDR1 SQVTM and CDR2 ANQGSEA. This clonotype was counted many times. Assembly of TCR beta libraries relied on iRepertoire HTBI primers together with Arm-PCR of CDR3 regions. TCRdb re-called the multiplex PCR reads with MiXCR, one entry per CDR3 protein. This sample carries 350,000 to 550,000 distinct CDR3 sequences, about 14% of them seen once, and the ten largest clones take under 20%. The same sample was also studied in work on T cells in Graves' hyperthyroidism and ophthalmopathy. That work states: The hyperthyroidism patients had all been newly diagnosed, and their disease duration was under 2 months. Their ages ranged from 18 to 65 years.

The chain combines TRBV29-1 with TRBJ2-2, with 13 bases fitting TRBD2. This receptor was taken from a woman aged 45-59 years with Graves disease. Sequences were derived from peripheral blood mononuclear cells (PBMCs), sampled at new diagnosis, from a patient treated with antithyroid drugs. CDR3 in amino acids: CSGGLAGNGELFF. The CDR3 coding sequence is TGCAGCGGGGGACTAGCGGGAAACGGGGAGCTGTTTTTT.